This is a list of T cell receptor beta chains from one sample in a study of T-cell reconstitution after alpha-beta-depleted transplantation in children. TCRdb independently ran MiXCR on the PCR reads; one entry per CDR3 protein. Of approximately 400,000 distinct CDR3 sequences listed, around 15% were seen once; the top ten hold 25% to 35%. The material was PBMCs, mostly from graft donor cells, obtained 360 days after TCRalphabeta/CD19-depleted stem cell transplant. The source is a boy less than two years old who had a stem cell transplant for Wiskott-Aldrich syndrome, so the T cells may come from the graft donor. Each CDR3 is given with its conserved first and last residue. D genes are given only for firm matches. Clone size is shown for a subset of rows, as once, few, many or a class of expanded clone.

DNA | CDR3 | size | D | J | V
TGCAGTGCTCCCGCGTTGGGTAGCGCCTACGAGCAGTACTTC | CSAPALGSAYEQYF | NA | NA | TRBJ2-7 | TRBV20-1
TGTGCCAGCAGCTTAGCCGCCGGGACGGACTACGAGCAGTACTTC | CASSLAAGTDYEQYF | NA | NA | TRBJ2-7 | TRBV7-7
TGTGCCAGCAGTGAACAGACGGGACAGGGCATCTACGAGCAGTACTTC | CASSEQTGQGIYEQYF | few | TRBD1 | TRBJ2-7 | TRBV6-1
TGTGCCAGCAGTTTGGGACGCTCCTTCAATCAGCCCCAGCATTTT | CASSLGRSFNQPQHF | few | NA | TRBJ1-5 | TRBV12-3/TRBV12-4
TGTGCCAGCAGCTCCCGGGCCTCCATCTCTGGGGCCAACGTCCTGACTTTC | CASSSRASISGANVLTF | few | NA | TRBJ2-6 | TRBV13
TGTGCCATCAGTGTCGGGACATCCAAGTCCACCGGGGAGCTGTTTTTT | CAISVGTSKSTGELFF | NA | NA | TRBJ2-2 | TRBV10-3
TGTGCCAGCAGCGTAGGACTAGCGGTTGACAATGAGCAGTTCTTC | CASSVGLAVDNEQFF | few | TRBD2 | TRBJ2-1 | TRBV9
TGTGCCAGCAGCAATTTGGGGGTCCGGGAGCTGTTTTTT | CASSNLGVRELFF | few | NA | TRBJ2-2 | TRBV5-6
TGTGCCAGCAGACTAGCGGGAGGAGTTAATGAGCAGTTCTTC | CASRLAGGVNEQFF | few | TRBD2 | TRBJ2-1 | TRBV12-3/TRBV12-4
TGTGCCACCTCACTAGGGCTTGGGGAGCAGTACTTC | CATSLGLGEQYF | NA | NA | TRBJ2-7 | TRBV24-1
TGCGCCAGCAGCCCACGCCCCCAGGGGTTTCGGACTCCATTAGCCTACAATGAGCAGTTCTTC | CASSPRPQGFRTPLAYNEQFF | NA | NA | TRBJ2-1 | TRBV4-3
TGTGCCAGCAGCACCCGCGCGTATACGCAGTATTTT | CASSTRAYTQYF | few | NA | TRBJ2-3 | TRBV11-2
TGTGCCATCAGTGGCGAGCGGGAGTGGTACGAGCAGTACTTC | CAISGEREWYEQYF | many | TRBD2 | TRBJ2-7 | TRBV10-3
TGTGCCAGCACCAAAGGGACTGGAGATACGCAGTATTTT | CASTKGTGDTQYF | NA | NA | TRBJ2-3 | TRBV28
TGTGCCAGCAGGTTGCGCGGACTAGCGGGAGTGGGCAGTGAGCAGTTCTTC | CASRLRGLAGVGSEQFF | NA | TRBD2 | TRBJ2-1 | TRBV7-8
TGCAGTGCTAGAGTCGGGACTAGCGCTTACGAGCAGTACTTC | CSARVGTSAYEQYF | NA | TRBD2 | TRBJ2-7 | TRBV20-1
TGCGCCAGCAGCTCCCTCCGAGGAGGGGACAATGAGCAGTTCTTC | CASSSLRGGDNEQFF | few | NA | TRBJ2-1 | TRBV5-1
TGCAGTGCCAATCCACCGGGATCAGGGCGGCATGAGCAGTTCTTC | CSANPPGSGRHEQFF | NA | NA | TRBJ2-1 | TRBV20-1
TGCGCCAGCAGCTTCAGGTTCTCCTACAATGAGCAGTTCTTC | CASSFRFSYNEQFF | NA | NA | TRBJ2-1 | TRBV5-1
TGTGCCAGCAGTTTACAGGTCCTCTATGGCTACACCTTC | CASSLQVLYGYTF | NA | NA | TRBJ1-2 | TRBV12-3/TRBV12-4
TGTGCCAGCAGTACGACTGGCGGGGAGCAAGAGACCCAGTACTTC | CASSTTGGEQETQYF | NA | NA | TRBJ2-5 | TRBV12-3/TRBV12-4
TGTGCCAGCAGCTTGGTAGGCGGGGGAACCAAAAACATTCAGTACTTC | CASSLVGGGTKNIQYF | many | TRBD2 | TRBJ2-4 | TRBV5-6
TGTGCCAGCGGCCGGACAGGGGGAACTCTCACTGAAGCTTTCTTT | CASGRTGGTLTEAFF | few | TRBD1 | TRBJ1-1 | TRBV2
TGTGCCAGCAGCTTACTTCCAACTGGACTAGCGGGAGTGGTCCCCACAGATACGCAGTATTTT | CASSLLPTGLAGVVPTDTQYF | NA | TRBD2 | TRBJ2-3 | TRBV11-3
TGCGCCAGCAGCCAAACCCGACAGAACACCGGGGAGCTGTTTTTT | CASSQTRQNTGELFF | once | NA | TRBJ2-2 | TRBV4-3
TGTGCCAGCAGCCAATTTCCGGGACTTCTTTCTGGGGCCAACGTCCTGACTTTC | CASSQFPGLLSGANVLTF | few | NA | TRBJ2-6 | TRBV5-6
TGTGCCAGCAGCAGAGTGGGACAGGGGTCCCCCTACGAGCAGTACTTC | CASSRVGQGSPYEQYF | many | TRBD1 | TRBJ2-7 | TRBV7-2
TGCACCAGCCCCCTAGCGGGAGGCCCCCCATACTCTGGGGCCAACGTCCTGACTTTC | CTSPLAGGPPYSGANVLTF | NA | NA | TRBJ2-6 | TRBV1
TGCGCCAGCAAAAATCTACCGGGACTAGCGACAGATACGCAGTATTTT | CASKNLPGLATDTQYF | NA | TRBD2 | TRBJ2-3 | TRBV5-1
TGCAGCGTTGCAGAGGGGCCAGATACGCAGTATTTT | CSVAEGPDTQYF | few | NA | TRBJ2-3 | TRBV29-1
TGTGCCAGCAGCTTAAGCCCCGAGCAGTACTTC | CASSLSPEQYF | few | NA | TRBJ2-7 | TRBV11-2
TGCGCCAGCAGCCAAGAGGGGAGCGGACTACCCTCCTACGAGCAGTACTTC | CASSQEGSGLPSYEQYF | few | NA | TRBJ2-7 | TRBV4-1
TGCGCCAGCAGCTTAGGGCGGGAACAGCAGAACACTGAAGCTTTCTTT | CASSLGREQQNTEAFF | many | NA | TRBJ1-1 | TRBV5-1
TGTGCCTGGAGTGTACCCTGGATGCCTATCAATGAGCAGTTCTTC | CAWSVPWMPINEQFF | NA | NA | TRBJ2-1 | TRBV30
TGTGCCAGCAGCACCATTACGGGGGGCGCAAACGGGGAGCTGTTTTTT | CASSTITGGANGELFF | NA | NA | TRBJ2-2 | TRBV7-9
TGTGCCACCAGTCACAGGGCATCCTACGAGCAGTACTTC | CATSHRASYEQYF | NA | NA | TRBJ2-7 | TRBV24-1
TGTGCCAGCAGTTTTCAGCGGGGGACCCACAATGAGCAGTTCTTC | CASSFQRGTHNEQFF | many | TRBD2 | TRBJ2-1 | TRBV12-3/TRBV12-4
TGTGCCAGCAGTTACTCGAAGGTCAGGGGAGGCACTGAAGCTTTCTTT | CASSYSKVRGGTEAFF | NA | NA | TRBJ1-1 | TRBV6-2/TRBV6-3
TGTGCCAGCAGCTTAGTTGCTTCACCCCTCCACTTT | CASSLVASPLHF | NA | NA | TRBJ1-6 | TRBV7-9
TGCAGTGCTAGAGTCCCCGGTAGCTCCTACGAGCAGTACTTC | CSARVPGSSYEQYF | NA | NA | TRBJ2-7 | TRBV20-1
TGTGCCAGCAGCTTGGGGTACTCGCAGCCCCAGCATTTT | CASSLGYSQPQHF | many | NA | TRBJ1-5 | TRBV5-5
TGTGCCAGCAGCCAAGGATACAGAAACAATGAGCAGTTCTTC | CASSQGYRNNEQFF | NA | NA | TRBJ2-1 | TRBV3-1
TGTGCCAGCAGCTCCGGGACTAGAGCCTACGAGCAGTACTTC | CASSSGTRAYEQYF | many | TRBD2 | TRBJ2-7 | TRBV6-1
TGTGCCACCAGCAGAGACCTCACAGATACGCAGTATTTT | CATSRDLTDTQYF | many | NA | TRBJ2-3 | TRBV15
TGTGCCAGCAGTTTAAGTAGGGCTAGCTCCTACGAGCAGTACTTC | CASSLSRASSYEQYF | few | NA | TRBJ2-7 | TRBV28
TGCAGCGCAAGGATTGTGAGGACAGTTCAAATCTACAATGAGCAGTTCTTC | CSARIVRTVQIYNEQFF | NA | NA | TRBJ2-1 | TRBV29-1
TGTGCCAGCAGCTCCGAGCGGGGTCCGGATACGCAGTATTTT | CASSSERGPDTQYF | many | TRBD2 | TRBJ2-3 | TRBV3-1
TGTGCCAGCAGCTTGGCGATAGCGGGGGGGAGCTCCTACAATGAGCAGTTCTTC | CASSLAIAGGSSYNEQFF | NA | TRBD2 | TRBJ2-1 | TRBV5-6
TGTGCCATCAGTCCGCGACTAGCGGGAGGGTTCTCTAGCACAGATACGCAGTATTTT | CAISPRLAGGFSSTDTQYF | NA | TRBD2 | TRBJ2-3 | TRBV10-3
TGCGCCAGCAGCCAAGTCCCTTTGGCAGCTTTCACTGAAGCTTTCTTT | CASSQVPLAAFTEAFF | NA | NA | TRBJ1-1 | TRBV4-1
TGTGCCAGCAGTTACATCTCCGCCACCTACGAGCAGTACTTC | CASSYISATYEQYF | NA | NA | TRBJ2-7 | TRBV6-2/TRBV6-3
TGCGCCAGCAGCTTGGTCGGGGGTCAGCCATACGAGCAGTACTTC | CASSLVGGQPYEQYF | NA | NA | TRBJ2-7 | TRBV5-1
TGCGCCAGCAGAGCCGGAGGGACGGAGTACTTC | CASRAGGTEYF | NA | NA | TRBJ2-5 | TRBV4-1
TGTGCCAGCAGCCGGGGGGGGCCAAGGACAGATACGCAGTATTTT | CASSRGGPRTDTQYF | few | TRBD2 | TRBJ2-3 | TRBV12-3/TRBV12-4
TGTGCCAGCAGCTTAACCCGTGATTACTCCTACGAGCAGTACTTC | CASSLTRDYSYEQYF | NA | NA | TRBJ2-7 | TRBV7-8
TGCGCCAGCAGCTTCGGGCTAGATCCAACCTACGAGCAGTACTTC | CASSFGLDPTYEQYF | NA | NA | TRBJ2-7 | TRBV5-1
TGTGCCAGCAGTTATGGGCGGGGTATAGAGCAGTACTTC | CASSYGRGIEQYF | few | NA | TRBJ2-7 | TRBV6-5
TGTGCCATCAGTAACAAAACCGGGACAGGGGTTGAAAAACTGTTTTTT | CAISNKTGTGVEKLFF | NA | TRBD1 | TRBJ1-4 | TRBV10-3